This T cell receptor (beta chain) was found in a study of CD8 T cells in Susac syndrome. Study-level points and caveats: Only a relatively small number of individuals were included in the TCR sequencing and HLA analysis.

This CDR3 spans 14 amino acids. After removal of 8 bases from V and 1 base from J, the junction contained 4 bases not matched to a gene. The germline gives CDR1 MNHEY, CDR2 SMNVEV (reference sequence). Concerning this clonotype: The target antigen is unknown.

cDNA came from approximately 0.5 to 1 ug RNA primed by random hexamers. TCRdb re-called the immunoSEQ multiplex PCR reads through MiXCR, storing one row per CDR3 protein. The sample has tens of thousands of distinct CDR3 sequences, 95% seen once. The genes are TRBV27 and TRBJ2-2, with 7 bases that match TRBD1. This receptor was identified in a human donor with Susac syndrome. The sample consisted of CD8+ T cells from PBMCs. The CDR3 sequence: CASRDRVNTGELFF. In DNA form, the CDR3 reads TGTGCCAGCCGAGACAGGGTGAACACCGGGGAGCTGTTTTTT.